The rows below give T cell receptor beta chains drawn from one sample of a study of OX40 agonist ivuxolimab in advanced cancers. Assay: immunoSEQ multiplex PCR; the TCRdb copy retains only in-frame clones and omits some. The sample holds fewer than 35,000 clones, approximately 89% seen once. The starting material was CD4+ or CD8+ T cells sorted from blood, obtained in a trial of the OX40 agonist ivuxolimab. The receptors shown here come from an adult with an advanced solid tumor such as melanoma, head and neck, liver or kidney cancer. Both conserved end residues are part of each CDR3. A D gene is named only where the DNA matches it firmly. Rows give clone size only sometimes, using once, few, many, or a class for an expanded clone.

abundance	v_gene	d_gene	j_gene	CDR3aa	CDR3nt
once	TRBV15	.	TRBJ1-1	CATSEGSSLNTEAFF	TGTGCCACCAGCGAGGGGTCTTCATTGAACACTGAAGCTTTCTTT
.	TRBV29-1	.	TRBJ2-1	CSAPYIGGNSYNEQFF	TGCAGCGCCCCCTATATTGGGGGTAACTCCTACAATGAGCAGTTCTTC
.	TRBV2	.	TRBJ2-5	CASSVVLATQYF	TGTGCCAGCAGTGTGGTTTTGGCGACCCAGTACTTC
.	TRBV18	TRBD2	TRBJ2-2	CASSPSGRAPGTGELFF	TGTGCCAGCTCGCCCAGCGGGAGGGCCCCGGGGACCGGGGAGCTGTTTTTT
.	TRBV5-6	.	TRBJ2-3	CASSFRPRNRVTDTQYF	TGTGCCAGCAGCTTTAGGCCCCGAAACAGAGTTACAGATACGCAGTATTTT
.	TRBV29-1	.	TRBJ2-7	CSVDVGGTYEQYF	TGCAGCGTTGATGTGGGGGGAACCTACGAGCAGTACTTC
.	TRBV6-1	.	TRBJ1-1	CASKKGEGGNTEAFF	TGTGCCAGCAAAAAAGGCGAGGGCGGGAACACTGAAGCTTTCTTT
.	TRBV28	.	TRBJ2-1	CASEEGGARNEQFF	TGTGCCAGCGAAGAGGGGGGGGCAAGGAATGAGCAGTTCTTC
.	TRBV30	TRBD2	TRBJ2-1	CAWSLAGGPGGEQFF	TGTGCCTGGAGCCTAGCGGGAGGGCCGGGGGGTGAGCAGTTCTTC
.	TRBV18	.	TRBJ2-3	CASSPVTDTQYF	TGTGCCAGCTCACCCGTAACAGATACGCAGTATTTT
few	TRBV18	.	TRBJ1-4	CASSPVKGQSNEKLFF	TGTGCCAGCTCACCCGTAAAGGGGCAGTCCAATGAAAAACTGTTTTTT
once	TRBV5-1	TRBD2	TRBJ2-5	CASSLGEAGEAQYF	TGCGCCAGCAGCTTGGGTGAAGCGGGAGAAGCCCAGTACTTC
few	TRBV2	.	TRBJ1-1	CASSGTAGGAFF	TGTGCCAGCAGTGGGACAGCCGGGGGGGCTTTCTTT
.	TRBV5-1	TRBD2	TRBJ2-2	CASRGTSGNTGELFF	TGCGCCAGTCGGGGGACTAGCGGCAACACCGGGGAGCTGTTTTTT
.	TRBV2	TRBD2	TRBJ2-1	CASRKREASYNEQFF	TGTGCCAGCAGGAAGCGGGAGGCATCCTACAATGAGCAGTTCTTC
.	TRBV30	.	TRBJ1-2	CAWSVLGQGGYTF	TGTGCCTGGAGTGTACTCGGGCAGGGTGGCTACACCTTC
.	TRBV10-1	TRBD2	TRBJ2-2	CASSESVGLAQTGELFF	TGCGCCAGCAGTGAGTCTGTAGGACTAGCGCAGACCGGGGAGCTGTTTTTT
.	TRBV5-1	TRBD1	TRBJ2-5	CASSIATGPETQYF	TGCGCCAGCAGCATTGCGACAGGGCCCGAGACCCAGTACTTC
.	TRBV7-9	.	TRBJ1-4	CASRSGRGLGEKLFF	TGTGCCAGCAGAAGCGGGCGGGGATTGGGCGAAAAACTGTTTTTT
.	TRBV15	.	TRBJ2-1	CATSRAERWERGEQFF	TGTGCCACCAGCAGAGCTGAGAGGTGGGAGAGGGGTGAGCAGTTCTTC
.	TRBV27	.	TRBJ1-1	CASSVTPEAFF	TGTGCCAGCAGTGTCACCCCTGAAGCTTTCTTT
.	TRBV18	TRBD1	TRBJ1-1	CASSAGQDTEAFF	TGTGCCAGCTCGGCTGGACAGGACACTGAAGCTTTCTTT
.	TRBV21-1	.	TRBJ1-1	CASSSWNTEAFF	TGTGCCAGCAGTTCCTGGAACACTGAAGCTTTCTTT
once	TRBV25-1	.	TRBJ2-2	CASSDLGGVTGELFF	TGTGCCAGCAGTGATTTAGGAGGGGTCACCGGGGAGCTGTTTTTT
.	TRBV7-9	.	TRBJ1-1	CASSLGGGVATEAFF	TGTGCCAGCAGCTTAGGGGGGGGAGTCGCCACTGAAGCTTTCTTT
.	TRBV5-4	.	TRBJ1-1	CASREKTGADTEAFF	TGTGCCAGCAGAGAAAAGACAGGAGCCGACACTGAAGCTTTCTTT
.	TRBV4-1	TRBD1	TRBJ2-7	CASSQEWTGTRGEQYF	TGCGCCAGCAGCCAAGAATGGACAGGGACAAGAGGGGAGCAGTACTTC
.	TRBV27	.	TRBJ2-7	CASSLYGSHEQYF	TGTGCCAGCAGTTTATACGGCTCACACGAGCAGTACTTC
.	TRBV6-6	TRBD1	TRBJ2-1	CASSGDRNEQFF	TGTGCCAGCAGTGGGGACAGGAATGAGCAGTTCTTC
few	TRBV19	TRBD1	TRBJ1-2	CASSELTGGNYGYTF	TGTGCCAGTAGTGAACTAACAGGGGGAAACTATGGCTACACCTTC
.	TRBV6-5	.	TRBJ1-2	CASSYSIAAAGYTF	TGTGCCAGCAGTTACTCGATCGCGGCTGCGGGCTACACCTTC
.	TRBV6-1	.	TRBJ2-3	CASSERRIYPTDTQYF	TGTGCCAGCAGTGAACGGAGGATCTACCCCACAGATACGCAGTATTTT
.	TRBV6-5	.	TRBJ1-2	CASSYTTGANYGYTF	TGTGCCAGCAGTTACACGACAGGAGCTAACTATGGCTACACCTTC
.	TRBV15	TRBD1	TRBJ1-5	CATSRDSDRERQPQHF	TGTGCCACCAGCAGAGATAGTGACAGGGAACGTCAGCCCCAGCATTTT
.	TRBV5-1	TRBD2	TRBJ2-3	CASSLTSASTDTQYF	TGCGCCAGCAGCTTGACTAGCGCCAGCACAGATACGCAGTATTTT
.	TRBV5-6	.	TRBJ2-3	CASSLGERKGGTDTQYF	TGTGCCAGCAGCTTGGGGGAAAGGAAAGGAGGCACAGATACGCAGTATTTT
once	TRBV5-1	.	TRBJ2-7	CASSQDLGRFPFEVEQYF	TGCGCCAGCAGCCAGGACCTGGGGCGTTTCCCCTTTGAGGTCGAGCAGTACTTC
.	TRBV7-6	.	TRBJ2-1	CASSLVLSSYNEQFF	TGTGCCAGCAGCTTAGTACTGAGCTCCTACAATGAGCAGTTCTTC
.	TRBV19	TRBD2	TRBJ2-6	CASKMHGGRASRANVLTF	TGTGCCAGTAAGATGCACGGCGGGAGGGCCTCAAGGGCCAACGTCCTGACTTTC
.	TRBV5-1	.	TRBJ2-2	CASSGTPQNTGELFF	TGCGCCAGCTCTGGGACTCCACAGAACACCGGGGAGCTGTTTTTT
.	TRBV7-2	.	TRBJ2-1	CASSSSFGGEQFF	TGTGCCAGCAGCTCATCTTTTGGTGGTGAGCAGTTCTTC
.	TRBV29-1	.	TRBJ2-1	CSVEEGGRGPYNEQFF	TGCAGCGTTGAAGAAGGCGGCAGGGGACCTTACAATGAGCAGTTCTTC
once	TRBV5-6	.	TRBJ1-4	CASSLGWAGSEKLFF	TGTGCCAGCAGCTTGGGTTGGGCGGGAAGTGAAAAACTGTTTTTT
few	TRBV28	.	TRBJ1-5	CASSSPGGGNQPQHF	TGTGCCAGCAGTTCCCCGGGGGGGGGCAATCAGCCCCAGCATTTT
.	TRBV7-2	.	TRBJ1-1	CASSLVGASTEAFF	TGTGCCAGCAGCTTGGTAGGGGCCAGCACTGAAGCTTTCTTT
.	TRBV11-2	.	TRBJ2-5	CASSLVQETQYF	TGTGCCAGCAGCTTAGTTCAAGAGACCCAGTACTTC
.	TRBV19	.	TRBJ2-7	CASRKTGSDEQYF	TGTGCCAGTAGAAAGACCGGGAGCGACGAGCAGTACTTC
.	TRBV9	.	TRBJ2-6	CASSVEPGPRANVLTF	TGTGCCAGCAGCGTAGAACCGGGCCCAAGGGCCAACGTCCTGACTTTC
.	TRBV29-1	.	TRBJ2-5	CSVESGVFETQYF	TGCAGCGTTGAATCGGGGGTTTTTGAGACCCAGTACTTC
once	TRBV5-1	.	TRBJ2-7	CASSLGVSYEQYF	TGCGCCAGCAGCCTCGGGGTCTCCTACGAGCAGTACTTC
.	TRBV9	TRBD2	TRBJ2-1	CASSVDGGGSHNEQFF	TGTGCCAGCAGCGTAGATGGGGGAGGGTCCCACAATGAGCAGTTCTTC
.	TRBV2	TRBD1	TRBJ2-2	CASRGQVNTGELFF	TGTGCCAGCAGGGGACAGGTGAACACCGGGGAGCTGTTTTTT
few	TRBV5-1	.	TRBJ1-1	CASSLVIGADTEAFF	TGCGCCAGCAGCTTGGTTATAGGGGCGGACACTGAAGCTTTCTTT
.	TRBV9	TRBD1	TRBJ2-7	CASSAEGQGRIYEQYF	TGTGCCAGCAGCGCCGAGGGACAGGGGAGAATCTACGAGCAGTACTTC
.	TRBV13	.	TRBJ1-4	CASSYSDSEKLFF	TGTGCCAGCAGCTACTCGGACAGTGAAAAACTGTTTTTT
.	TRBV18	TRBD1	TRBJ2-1	CASSSQGAPGNEQFF	TGTGCCAGCTCATCACAGGGGGCGCCGGGGAATGAGCAGTTCTTC
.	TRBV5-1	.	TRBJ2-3	CASKADSTDTQYF	TGCGCCAGCAAGGCGGATAGCACAGATACGCAGTATTTT
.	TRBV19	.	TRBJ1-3	CASTTVWGSGNTIYF	TGTGCCAGCACCACTGTATGGGGATCTGGAAACACCATATATTTT
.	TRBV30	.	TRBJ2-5	CARAGAGGMAQYF	TGTGCCCGAGCCGGGGCAGGGGGGATGGCCCAGTACTTC